The text below deals with one TCR beta chain. Its antigen is unknown. Every patient experienced relapse after autologous stem cell transplantation, and brentuximab vedotin exposure varied. The data were taken from a study of PD-1 blockade in classical Hodgkin lymphoma. Study-level findings and limits: Some patients started nivolumab under 1 year after ASCT, and they were excluded. The diversity seen at baseline in complete responders resembled that of newly diagnosed patients. TCR diversity at baseline was reported to be reduced in newly diagnosed patients relative to healthy donors.

Germline lookup yields CDR1 SEHNR and CDR2 FQNEAQ (reference sequence). With 4 bases clipped from V and 6 bases from J, the junction kept 12 bases outside the gene matches. CDR3 size: 16 residues. Assay used: immunoSEQ multiplex PCR; TCRdb lists only in-frame clones, some missing. Of 100,000 to 120,000 clones in the sample, about 88% were seen once. The sequences come from peripheral blood mononuclear cells (PBMCs), collected before the second cycle of nivolumab. The chain joins TRBV7-9 to TRBJ2-1; 7 bases are a match to TRBD1. This sequence originates from a human donor with classical Hodgkin lymphoma. CDR3: CASSSLATGRFNEQFF. The CDR3 DNA reads as TGTGCCAGCAGCTCCCTCGCGACAGGGCGCTTCAATGAGCAGTTCTTC.